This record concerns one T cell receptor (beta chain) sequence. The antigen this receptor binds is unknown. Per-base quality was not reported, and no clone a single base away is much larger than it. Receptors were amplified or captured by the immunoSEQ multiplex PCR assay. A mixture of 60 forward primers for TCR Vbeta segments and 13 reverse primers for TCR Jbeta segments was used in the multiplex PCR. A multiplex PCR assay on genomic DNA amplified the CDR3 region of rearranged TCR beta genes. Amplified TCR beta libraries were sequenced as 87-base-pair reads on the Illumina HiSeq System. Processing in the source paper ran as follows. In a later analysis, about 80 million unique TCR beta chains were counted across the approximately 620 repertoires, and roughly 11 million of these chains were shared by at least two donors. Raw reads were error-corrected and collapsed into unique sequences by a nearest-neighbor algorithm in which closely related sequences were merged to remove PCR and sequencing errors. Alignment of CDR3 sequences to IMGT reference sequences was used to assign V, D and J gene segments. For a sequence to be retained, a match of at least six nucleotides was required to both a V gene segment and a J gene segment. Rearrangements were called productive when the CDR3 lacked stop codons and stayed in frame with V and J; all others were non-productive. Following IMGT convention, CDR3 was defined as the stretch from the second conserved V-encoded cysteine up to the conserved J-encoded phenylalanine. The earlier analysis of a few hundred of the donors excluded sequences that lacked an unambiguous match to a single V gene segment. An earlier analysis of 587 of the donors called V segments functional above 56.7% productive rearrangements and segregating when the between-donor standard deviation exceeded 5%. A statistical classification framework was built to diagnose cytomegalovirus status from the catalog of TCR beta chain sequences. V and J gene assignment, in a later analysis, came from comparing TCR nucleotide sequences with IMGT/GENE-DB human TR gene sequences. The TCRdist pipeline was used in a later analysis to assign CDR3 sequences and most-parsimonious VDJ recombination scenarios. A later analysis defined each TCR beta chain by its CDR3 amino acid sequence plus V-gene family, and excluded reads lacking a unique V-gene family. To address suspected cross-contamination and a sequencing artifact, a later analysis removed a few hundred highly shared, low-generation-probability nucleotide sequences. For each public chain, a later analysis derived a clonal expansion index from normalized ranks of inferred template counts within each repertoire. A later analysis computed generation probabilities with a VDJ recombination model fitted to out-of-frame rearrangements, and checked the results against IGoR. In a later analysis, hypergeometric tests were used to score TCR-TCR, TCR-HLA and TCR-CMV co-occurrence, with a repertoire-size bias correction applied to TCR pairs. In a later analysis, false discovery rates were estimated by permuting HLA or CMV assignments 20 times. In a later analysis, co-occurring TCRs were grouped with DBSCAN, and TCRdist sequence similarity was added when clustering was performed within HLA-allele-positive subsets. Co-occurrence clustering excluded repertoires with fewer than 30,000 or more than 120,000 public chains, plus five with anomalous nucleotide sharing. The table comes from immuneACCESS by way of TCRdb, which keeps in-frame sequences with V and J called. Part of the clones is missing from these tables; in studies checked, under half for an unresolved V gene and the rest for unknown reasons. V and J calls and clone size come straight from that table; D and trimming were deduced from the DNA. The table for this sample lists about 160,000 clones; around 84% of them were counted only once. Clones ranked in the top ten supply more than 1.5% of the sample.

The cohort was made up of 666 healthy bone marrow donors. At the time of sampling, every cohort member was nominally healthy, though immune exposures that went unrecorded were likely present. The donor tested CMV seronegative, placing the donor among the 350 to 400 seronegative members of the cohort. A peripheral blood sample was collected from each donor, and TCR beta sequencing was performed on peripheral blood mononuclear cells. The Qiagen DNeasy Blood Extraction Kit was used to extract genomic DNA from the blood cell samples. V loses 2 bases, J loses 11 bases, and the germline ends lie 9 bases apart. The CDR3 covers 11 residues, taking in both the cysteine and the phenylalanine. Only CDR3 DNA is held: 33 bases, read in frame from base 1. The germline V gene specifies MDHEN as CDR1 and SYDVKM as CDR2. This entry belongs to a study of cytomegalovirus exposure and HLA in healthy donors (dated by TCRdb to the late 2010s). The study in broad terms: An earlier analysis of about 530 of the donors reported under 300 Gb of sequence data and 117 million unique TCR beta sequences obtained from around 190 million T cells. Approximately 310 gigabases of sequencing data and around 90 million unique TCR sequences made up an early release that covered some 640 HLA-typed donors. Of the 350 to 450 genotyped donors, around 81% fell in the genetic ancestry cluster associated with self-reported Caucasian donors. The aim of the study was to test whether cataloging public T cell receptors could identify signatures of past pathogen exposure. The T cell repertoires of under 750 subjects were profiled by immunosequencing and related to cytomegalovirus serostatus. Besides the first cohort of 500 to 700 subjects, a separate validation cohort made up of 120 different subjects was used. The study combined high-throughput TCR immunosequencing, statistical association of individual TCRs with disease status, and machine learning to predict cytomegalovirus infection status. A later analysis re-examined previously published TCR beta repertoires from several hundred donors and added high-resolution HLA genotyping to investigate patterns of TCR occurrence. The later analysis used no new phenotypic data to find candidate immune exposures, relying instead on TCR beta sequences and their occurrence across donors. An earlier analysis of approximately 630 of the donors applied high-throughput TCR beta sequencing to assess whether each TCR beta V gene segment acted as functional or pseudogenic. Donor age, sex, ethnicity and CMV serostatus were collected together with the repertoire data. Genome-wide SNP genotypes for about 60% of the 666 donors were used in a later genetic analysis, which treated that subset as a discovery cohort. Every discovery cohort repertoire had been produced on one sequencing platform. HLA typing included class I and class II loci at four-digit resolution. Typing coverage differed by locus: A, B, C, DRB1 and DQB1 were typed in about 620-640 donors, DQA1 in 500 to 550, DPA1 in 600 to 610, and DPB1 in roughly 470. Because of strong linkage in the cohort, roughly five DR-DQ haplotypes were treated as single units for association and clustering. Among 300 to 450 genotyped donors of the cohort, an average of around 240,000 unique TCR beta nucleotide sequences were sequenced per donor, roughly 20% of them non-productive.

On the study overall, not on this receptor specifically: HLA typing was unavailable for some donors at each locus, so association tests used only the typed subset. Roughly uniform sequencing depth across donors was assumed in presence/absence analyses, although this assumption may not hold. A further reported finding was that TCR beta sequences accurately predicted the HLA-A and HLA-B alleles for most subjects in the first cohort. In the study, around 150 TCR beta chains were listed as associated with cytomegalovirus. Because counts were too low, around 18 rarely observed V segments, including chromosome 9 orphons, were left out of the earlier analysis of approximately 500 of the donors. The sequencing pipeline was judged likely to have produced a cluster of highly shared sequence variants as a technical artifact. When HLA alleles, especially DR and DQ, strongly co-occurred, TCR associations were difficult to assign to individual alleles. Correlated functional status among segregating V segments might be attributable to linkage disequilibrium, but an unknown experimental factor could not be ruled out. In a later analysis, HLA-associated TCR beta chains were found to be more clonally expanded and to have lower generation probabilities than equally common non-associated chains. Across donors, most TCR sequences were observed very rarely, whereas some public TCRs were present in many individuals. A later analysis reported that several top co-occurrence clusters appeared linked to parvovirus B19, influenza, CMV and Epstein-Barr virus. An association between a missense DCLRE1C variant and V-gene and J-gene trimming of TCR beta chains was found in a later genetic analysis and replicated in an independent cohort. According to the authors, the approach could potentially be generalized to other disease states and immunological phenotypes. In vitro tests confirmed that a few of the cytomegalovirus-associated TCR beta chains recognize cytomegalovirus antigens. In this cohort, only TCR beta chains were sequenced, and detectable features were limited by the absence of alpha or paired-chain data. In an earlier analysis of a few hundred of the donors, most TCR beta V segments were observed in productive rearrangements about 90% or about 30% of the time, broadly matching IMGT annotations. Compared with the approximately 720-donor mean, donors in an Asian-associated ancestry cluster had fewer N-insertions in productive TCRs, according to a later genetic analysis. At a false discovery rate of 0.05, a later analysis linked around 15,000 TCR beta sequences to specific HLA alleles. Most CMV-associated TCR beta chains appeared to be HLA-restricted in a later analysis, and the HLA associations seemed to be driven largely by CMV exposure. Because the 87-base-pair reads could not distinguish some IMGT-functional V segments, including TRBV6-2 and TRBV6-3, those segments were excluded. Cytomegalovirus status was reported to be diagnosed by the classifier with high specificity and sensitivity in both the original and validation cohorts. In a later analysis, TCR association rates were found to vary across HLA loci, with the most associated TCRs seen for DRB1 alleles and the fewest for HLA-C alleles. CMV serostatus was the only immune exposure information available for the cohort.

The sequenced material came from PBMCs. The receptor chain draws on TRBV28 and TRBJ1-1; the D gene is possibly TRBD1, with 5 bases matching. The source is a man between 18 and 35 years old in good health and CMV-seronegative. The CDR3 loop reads CASSLQGVAFF. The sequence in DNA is TGTGCCAGCAGTTTACAGGGCGTCGCTTTCTTT. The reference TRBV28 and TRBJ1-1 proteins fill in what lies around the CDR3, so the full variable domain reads DVKVTQSSRYLVKRTGEKVFLECVQDMDHENMFWYRQDPGLGLRLIYFSYDVKMKEKGDIPEGYSVSREKKERFSLILESASTNQTSMYLCASSLQGVAFFGQGTRLTVV.